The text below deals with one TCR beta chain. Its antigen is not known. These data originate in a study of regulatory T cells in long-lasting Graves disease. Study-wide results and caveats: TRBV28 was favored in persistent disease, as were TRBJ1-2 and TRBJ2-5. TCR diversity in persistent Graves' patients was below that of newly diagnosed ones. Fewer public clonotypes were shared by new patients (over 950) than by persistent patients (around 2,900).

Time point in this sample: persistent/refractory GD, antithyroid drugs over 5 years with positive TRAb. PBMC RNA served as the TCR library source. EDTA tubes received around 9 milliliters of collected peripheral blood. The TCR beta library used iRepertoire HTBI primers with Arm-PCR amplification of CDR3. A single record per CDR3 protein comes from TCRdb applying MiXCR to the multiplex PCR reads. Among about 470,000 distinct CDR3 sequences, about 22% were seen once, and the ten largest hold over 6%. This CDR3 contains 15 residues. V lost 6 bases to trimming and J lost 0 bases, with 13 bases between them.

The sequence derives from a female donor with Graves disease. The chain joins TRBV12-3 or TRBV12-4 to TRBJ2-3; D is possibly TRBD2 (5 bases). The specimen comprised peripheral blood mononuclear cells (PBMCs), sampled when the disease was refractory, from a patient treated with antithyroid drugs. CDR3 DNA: TGTGCCAGCAGGGCGCTAGCCGACAGCACAGATACGCAGTATTTT. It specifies CASRALADSTDTQYF.